A selection of T cell receptor beta chains follows, all from one sample in a study of shared clonotypes between healthy human individuals. Here immunoSEQ multiplex PCR was the method, and the copy in TCRdb shows in-frame clones only, minus some. The table shows hundreds of thousands of clones, with under 80% occurring only once. Sequencing was performed on memory CD4+ T cells sorted from blood. Receptor source: a woman younger than 45 in good health. Each CDR3 is given with its conserved first and last residue. Each record gives: clone size, D gene, J gene, V gene, CDR3 protein, CDR3 DNA. The D gene is left open where the match is weak. Size is stated for part of the rows, as once, few or many counts, or as a class when the clone is expanded.

abundance: -; d_gene: -; j_gene: TRBJ2-7; v_gene: TRBV28; CDR3aa: CASSLWLESSYEQYF; CDR3nt: TGTGCCAGCAGTTTATGGCTTGAGAGCTCCTACGAGCAGTACTTC
abundance: -; d_gene: -; j_gene: TRBJ1-1; v_gene: TRBV5-1; CDR3aa: CASSLVEGSEAFF; CDR3nt: TGCGCCAGCAGCTTGGTTGAAGGGTCTGAAGCTTTCTTT
abundance: -; d_gene: TRBD1; j_gene: TRBJ2-7; v_gene: TRBV5-1; CDR3aa: CASSLQLGQGLDEQYF; CDR3nt: TGCGCCAGCAGCTTACAGTTAGGACAGGGTTTGGACGAGCAGTACTTC
abundance: few; d_gene: TRBD2; j_gene: TRBJ2-2; v_gene: TRBV30; CDR3aa: CACQLAGGNTGELFF; CDR3nt: TGTGCCTGCCAGCTAGCGGGAGGAAACACCGGGGAGCTGTTTTTT
abundance: -; d_gene: -; j_gene: TRBJ1-5; v_gene: TRBV28; CDR3aa: CASSPAAYSNQPQHF; CDR3nt: TGTGCCAGCAGTCCAGCAGCTTATAGCAATCAGCCCCAGCATTTT
abundance: -; d_gene: -; j_gene: TRBJ2-7; v_gene: TRBV28; CDR3aa: CASRVAGSLGEQYF; CDR3nt: TGTGCCAGCAGGGTGGCAGGGTCCTTGGGGGAGCAGTACTTC
abundance: few; d_gene: -; j_gene: TRBJ2-3; v_gene: TRBV10-3; CDR3aa: CAIRPTDTDTQYF; CDR3nt: TGTGCCATCAGACCGACAGACACAGATACGCAGTATTTT
abundance: -; d_gene: TRBD2; j_gene: TRBJ2-7; v_gene: TRBV7-2; CDR3aa: CASSPAGGEQYF; CDR3nt: TGTGCCAGCAGCCCCGCGGGGGGGGAGCAGTACTTC
abundance: -; d_gene: -; j_gene: TRBJ2-2; v_gene: TRBV27; CDR3aa: CASSLWPSRTGELFF; CDR3nt: TGTGCCAGCAGTTTGTGGCCGAGCAGGACCGGGGAGCTGTTTTTT
abundance: -; d_gene: -; j_gene: TRBJ2-1; v_gene: TRBV5-4; CDR3aa: CASTPWSNNEQFF; CDR3nt: TGTGCCAGCACCCCTTGGAGTAACAATGAGCAGTTCTTC
abundance: once; d_gene: TRBD2; j_gene: TRBJ2-5; v_gene: TRBV2; CDR3aa: CASSAGGKGLARETQYF; CDR3nt: TGTGCCAGCAGTGCGGGGGGAAAGGGCCTAGCCCGCGAGACCCAGTACTTC
abundance: -; d_gene: -; j_gene: TRBJ2-4; v_gene: TRBV28; CDR3aa: CASRPTGVSKNIQYF; CDR3nt: TGTGCCAGCAGACCTACCGGAGTTTCGAAAAACATTCAGTACTTC
abundance: -; d_gene: TRBD1; j_gene: TRBJ2-6; v_gene: TRBV7-8; CDR3aa: CASSPRGLSGANVLTF; CDR3nt: TGTGCCAGCAGCCCTAGGGGGCTTAGTGGGGCCAACGTCCTGACTTTC
abundance: -; d_gene: TRBD1; j_gene: TRBJ2-5; v_gene: TRBV23-1; CDR3aa: CASSHRTGVQETQYF; CDR3nt: TGCGCCAGCAGTCACCGTACAGGGGTCCAAGAGACCCAGTACTTC
abundance: -; d_gene: TRBD1; j_gene: TRBJ1-1; v_gene: TRBV19; CDR3aa: CATEDRGPNTEAFF; CDR3nt: TGTGCCACCGAAGACAGGGGGCCGAACACTGAAGCTTTCTTT
abundance: few; d_gene: -; j_gene: TRBJ2-7; v_gene: TRBV19; CDR3aa: CASSMTVGYEQYF; CDR3nt: TGTGCCAGTAGTATGACGGTGGGGTACGAGCAGTACTTC
abundance: -; d_gene: -; j_gene: TRBJ1-2; v_gene: TRBV7-2; CDR3aa: CASSFEGLDGYTF; CDR3nt: TGTGCCAGCAGCTTTGAGGGTCTGGATGGCTACACCTTC
abundance: -; d_gene: -; j_gene: TRBJ1-2; v_gene: TRBV6-1; CDR3aa: CASSFRMGANYGYTF; CDR3nt: TGTGCCAGCAGTTTCAGGATGGGTGCTAACTATGGCTACACCTTC
abundance: -; d_gene: -; j_gene: TRBJ2-3; v_gene: TRBV7-2; CDR3aa: CASQVGSGTDTQYF; CDR3nt: TGTGCCAGCCAAGTCGGGAGTGGGACAGATACGCAGTATTTT
abundance: -; d_gene: -; j_gene: TRBJ2-4; v_gene: TRBV2; CDR3aa: CASSLLVGTNIQYF; CDR3nt: TGTGCCAGCAGCCTGTTAGTTGGTACGAACATTCAGTACTTC
abundance: -; d_gene: TRBD2; j_gene: TRBJ2-1; v_gene: TRBV11-2; CDR3aa: CASSHLPLAGGSNEQFF; CDR3nt: TGTGCCAGCAGCCACCTCCCACTAGCGGGAGGGTCGAATGAGCAGTTCTTC
abundance: -; d_gene: -; j_gene: TRBJ2-1; v_gene: TRBV6-6; CDR3aa: CASRRDSYNEQFF; CDR3nt: TGTGCCAGCAGGAGGGACTCTTACAATGAGCAGTTCTTC
abundance: -; d_gene: -; j_gene: TRBJ2-3; v_gene: TRBV2; CDR3aa: CASAFSRTSDTQYF; CDR3nt: TGTGCCAGCGCATTTTCTAGGACTTCAGATACGCAGTATTTT
abundance: few; d_gene: TRBD2; j_gene: TRBJ2-7; v_gene: TRBV27; CDR3aa: CASRKGGRRPYEQYF; CDR3nt: TGTGCCAGCAGAAAGGGCGGGAGGCGGCCCTACGAGCAGTACTTC
abundance: -; d_gene: TRBD2; j_gene: TRBJ2-7; v_gene: TRBV25-1; CDR3aa: CASSGGTSGLYEQYF; CDR3nt: TGTGCCAGCAGTGGGGGGACTAGCGGACTCTACGAGCAGTACTTC
abundance: -; d_gene: TRBD2; j_gene: TRBJ2-7; v_gene: TRBV11-2; CDR3aa: CASSLTSGEYEQYF; CDR3nt: TGTGCCAGCAGCTTAACTAGCGGGGAGTACGAGCAGTACTTC
abundance: -; d_gene: TRBD1; j_gene: TRBJ2-7; v_gene: TRBV5-1; CDR3aa: CASSLAGQGYEQYF; CDR3nt: TGCGCCAGCAGCTTGGCGGGACAGGGGTACGAGCAGTACTTC
abundance: -; d_gene: TRBD2; j_gene: TRBJ2-7; v_gene: TRBV7-2; CDR3aa: CASRGLAGESYEQYF; CDR3nt: TGTGCCAGCAGGGGACTAGCGGGAGAGAGCTACGAGCAGTACTTC
abundance: -; d_gene: -; j_gene: TRBJ2-3; v_gene: TRBV19; CDR3aa: CATTKASGTDTQYF; CDR3nt: TGTGCCACCACTAAGGCTAGTGGGACAGATACGCAGTATTTT
abundance: -; d_gene: -; j_gene: TRBJ2-7; v_gene: TRBV27; CDR3aa: CASRSVPGRTYEQYF; CDR3nt: TGTGCCAGCAGGTCTGTCCCGGGCCGCACCTACGAGCAGTACTTC
abundance: -; d_gene: -; j_gene: TRBJ2-7; v_gene: TRBV6-5; CDR3aa: CASSYHLEQYF; CDR3nt: TGTGCCAGCAGTTACCACCTGGAGCAGTACTTC
abundance: -; d_gene: -; j_gene: TRBJ2-2; v_gene: TRBV6-6; CDR3aa: CASSDDRPGTRELFF; CDR3nt: TGTGCCAGCAGTGATGACAGACCAGGTACCAGGGAGCTGTTTTTT
abundance: -; d_gene: -; j_gene: TRBJ2-7; v_gene: TRBV30; CDR3aa: CAWSVLEGRSGEQYF; CDR3nt: TGTGCCTGGAGTGTATTGGAAGGGAGGTCCGGCGAGCAGTACTTC
abundance: -; d_gene: -; j_gene: TRBJ2-5; v_gene: TRBV6-1; CDR3aa: CAISWVGGETQYF; CDR3nt: TGTGCCATCAGTTGGGTAGGAGGAGAGACCCAGTACTTC
abundance: -; d_gene: -; j_gene: TRBJ2-1; v_gene: TRBV7-6; CDR3aa: CASSSFVGGAGNEQFF; CDR3nt: TGTGCCAGCAGCTCTTTTGTGGGGGGCGCGGGCAATGAGCAGTTCTTC
abundance: -; d_gene: -; j_gene: TRBJ2-7; v_gene: TRBV13; CDR3aa: CASSLGGVEGQYF; CDR3nt: TGTGCCAGCAGCTTAGGAGGGGTCGAGGGGCAGTACTTC
abundance: -; d_gene: -; j_gene: TRBJ1-1; v_gene: TRBV5-1; CDR3aa: CASSSYMNTEAFF; CDR3nt: TGCGCCAGCAGCTCCTACATGAACACTGAAGCTTTCTTT
abundance: -; d_gene: TRBD1; j_gene: TRBJ2-4; v_gene: TRBV5-1; CDR3aa: CASSLRAQGDIQYF; CDR3nt: TGCGCCAGCAGCTTGCGCGCACAGGGGGACATTCAGTACTTC
abundance: -; d_gene: -; j_gene: TRBJ2-7; v_gene: TRBV28; CDR3aa: CASRRSSVSYEQYF; CDR3nt: TGTGCCAGCAGGCGTTCTAGCGTTTCCTACGAGCAGTACTTC
abundance: -; d_gene: TRBD1; j_gene: TRBJ2-1; v_gene: TRBV30; CDR3aa: CAWSVQGNEQFF; CDR3nt: TGTGCCTGGAGTGTACAGGGGAATGAGCAGTTCTTC
abundance: -; d_gene: TRBD1; j_gene: TRBJ1-2; v_gene: TRBV18; CDR3aa: CASSPGQGRTNYGYTF; CDR3nt: TGTGCCAGCTCACCAGGACAGGGACGAACTAACTATGGCTACACCTTC
abundance: -; d_gene: -; j_gene: TRBJ2-2; v_gene: TRBV30; CDR3aa: CAWWRRTTGELFF; CDR3nt: TGTGCCTGGTGGAGACGGACGACCGGGGAGCTGTTTTTT
abundance: once; d_gene: -; j_gene: TRBJ1-2; v_gene: TRBV5-4; CDR3aa: CASSLFDLESYGYTF; CDR3nt: TGTGCCAGCAGCTTGTTCGACCTTGAAAGCTATGGCTACACCTTC
abundance: many; d_gene: -; j_gene: TRBJ2-7; v_gene: TRBV7-9; CDR3aa: CASSYKDVYEQYF; CDR3nt: TGTGCCAGCAGCTATAAGGATGTTTACGAGCAGTACTTC
abundance: -; d_gene: TRBD2; j_gene: TRBJ2-3; v_gene: TRBV2; CDR3aa: CASRGTSGRLAAQYF; CDR3nt: TGTGCCAGCAGGGGGACTAGCGGACGCCTGGCGGCGCAGTATTTT
abundance: once; d_gene: TRBD1; j_gene: TRBJ2-1; v_gene: TRBV28; CDR3aa: CASSDRVALMSGQFF; CDR3nt: TGTGCCAGCAGTGACAGGGTAGCACTAATGAGTGGGCAGTTCTTC
abundance: few; d_gene: TRBD2; j_gene: TRBJ2-5; v_gene: TRBV9; CDR3aa: CASSLGLEGTQYF; CDR3nt: TGTGCCAGCAGCTTGGGACTAGAGGGGACCCAGTACTTC
abundance: -; d_gene: -; j_gene: TRBJ2-7; v_gene: TRBV7-6; CDR3aa: CASSSITGKTHEQYF; CDR3nt: TGTGCCAGCAGCTCTATAACGGGGAAAACTCACGAGCAGTACTTC
abundance: -; d_gene: TRBD1; j_gene: TRBJ2-1; v_gene: TRBV11-2; CDR3aa: CASSLVPGQGYNEQFF; CDR3nt: TGTGCCAGCAGCTTAGTACCGGGACAGGGGTACAATGAGCAGTTCTTC
abundance: -; d_gene: TRBD2; j_gene: TRBJ2-1; v_gene: TRBV19; CDR3aa: CASSMTSGSYNEQFF; CDR3nt: TGTGCCAGTAGTATGACTAGCGGCTCCTACAATGAGCAGTTCTTC
abundance: -; d_gene: -; j_gene: TRBJ1-2; v_gene: TRBV7-8; CDR3aa: CASSLTATVNGGYTF; CDR3nt: TGTGCCAGCAGCTTAACGGCTACAGTAAATGGTGGCTACACCTTC
abundance: -; d_gene: TRBD2; j_gene: TRBJ2-3; v_gene: TRBV6-5; CDR3aa: CASRLLAGGDTQYF; CDR3nt: TGTGCCAGCAGGTTACTAGCGGGAGGAGATACGCAGTATTTT
abundance: -; d_gene: TRBD2; j_gene: TRBJ2-5; v_gene: TRBV7-8; CDR3aa: CASRGTSGSGSGETQYF; CDR3nt: TGTGCCAGCAGGGGGACTAGCGGGAGTGGTTCTGGCGAGACCCAGTACTTC
abundance: -; d_gene: TRBD1; j_gene: TRBJ1-2; v_gene: TRBV19; CDR3aa: CASSILDRAGGYTF; CDR3nt: TGTGCCAGTAGTATACTGGACAGGGCTGGTGGCTACACCTTC
abundance: -; d_gene: -; j_gene: TRBJ1-1; v_gene: TRBV28; CDR3aa: CASRVMANTEAFF; CDR3nt: TGTGCCAGCAGAGTAATGGCGAACACTGAAGCTTTCTTT
abundance: -; d_gene: TRBD2; j_gene: TRBJ2-3; v_gene: TRBV6-6; CDR3aa: CASSYPTSGRRDTQYF; CDR3nt: TGTGCCAGCAGTTACCCCACTAGCGGGAGAAGAGATACGCAGTATTTT
abundance: -; d_gene: TRBD2; j_gene: TRBJ2-7; v_gene: TRBV10-3; CDR3aa: CAISVAAGGYEQYF; CDR3nt: TGTGCCATCAGTGTAGCAGCGGGAGGCTACGAGCAGTACTTC
abundance: -; d_gene: -; j_gene: TRBJ2-1; v_gene: TRBV5-1; CDR3aa: CASSSFGENEQFF; CDR3nt: TGCGCCAGCAGCTCTTTCGGGGAGAATGAGCAGTTCTTC
abundance: -; d_gene: TRBD1; j_gene: TRBJ1-2; v_gene: TRBV28; CDR3aa: CASRGQGIGYTF; CDR3nt: TGTGCCAGCAGGGGACAGGGGATCGGCTACACCTTC
abundance: -; d_gene: -; j_gene: TRBJ2-7; v_gene: TRBV19; CDR3aa: CASSITGLPPSREQYF; CDR3nt: TGTGCCAGTAGTATTACAGGCCTTCCCCCATCTCGAGAGCAGTACTTC